This TCR beta chain was sequenced in a study of early T cells in non-severe SARS-CoV-2 infection (dated by TCRdb to the early 2020s). Describing the broader study: Bulk RNA from unsorted whole blood was used for TCR sequencing, so alpha and beta chains could not be paired.

The method was 5' RACE. TCRdb shows the sequencer as NextSeq 500. Unique molecular identifiers were attached to individual cDNA molecules in the TCR library protocol so that sequencing error and PCR bias could be corrected. Both TCR alpha and beta chains were sequenced, and tight co-correlation was observed between alpha and beta sequence abundances in each sample. The study's processing was this. Decombinator V4 was used to perform V gene, J gene and CDR3 annotation of TCR sequences. Expanded TCRs were defined as changing significantly between any two time points under a Poisson model with p below 0.0001. TCR abundances were normalised to the total number of TCRs sequenced in each sample and reported as counts per million. TRAV1-2 paired with TRAJ12, TRAJ20 or TRAJ33 defined MAIT TCRs, while TRAV10 paired with TRAJ18 defined iNKT TCRs. VDJdb, accessed 1 November 2021, was searched for CMV, EBV and SARS-CoV-2 annotated TCRs, with TCRs annotated for multiple antigens excluded. The public reads were quality trimmed at Q25 with fastp and then assembled into clones with MiXCR by TCRdb, keeping productive beta chains. Rows are combined by CDR3 protein, so each entry shows the most common genes and DNA. These V and J calls originate from TCRdb's pipeline instead of the authors' own analysis. The sample records tens of thousands of distinct CDR3 sequences, roughly 16% of which are singletons. The top ten clones comprise about 4% of the sample.

This clonotype showed up just a few times. Its antigen is not yet known. No base quality values were provided; no much bigger clone lies one nucleotide off. A case-control design nested within a healthcare worker cohort in London, UK, was used, with weekly nasopharyngeal swab PCR tests and blood sampling performed. Healthcare workers were recruited during the week of the UK lockdown, between 23 and 31 March 2020, and followed weekly for up to about 16 weeks. Findings and caveats that apply to the study as a whole: VDJdb matching was skewed toward anti-spike CD8 responses and likely underestimated virus-specific expansions, missing private and CD4 specificities.

V is pared back by 2 bases and J by 3 bases, with 14 bases lying between the germline termini. Per the germline V gene (reference sequence), MNHNY is the CDR1 and SVGAGI is the CDR2. Its CDR3 holds 15 amino acids, cysteine through phenylalanine. This entry keeps only the CDR3 DNA: 45 bases, framed from base 1. This TCR was recovered from an adult who was a healthcare worker with PCR-confirmed SARS-CoV-2 infection or an uninfected control (not recorded which). The chain joins TRBV6-6 to TRBJ2-7, with a weak D call of TRBD2 (5 bases match). This sample comprised whole blood, obtained at baseline. The nucleotide sequence reads as follows: TGTGCCAGCAGTTACCTTCTGGACTTGGTCTACGAGCAGTACTTC. It specifies CASSYLLDLVYEQYF.